This T cell receptor (beta chain) stems from a study of molecular identifiers for immune sequencing clone quantification. Each CDR3 protein gets one entry after TCRdb re-called the PCR reads with MiXCR. Of more than 550,000 distinct CDR3 sequences listed, 25% are singletons. This clonotype showed up just a few times. The authors sorted naive CD8 T cells as CD8+CD4-CCR7+CD45RA+. The CDR3 spans 15 residues. Trimming pared 2 bases from V and 0 bases from J, leaving 9 bases between. This receptor was obtained from a human donor in good health. Some libraries in this study had Jurkat cell RNA spiked in. Sample: naive CD8+ T cells from blood, with Jurkat cell RNA spiked in. This sample's subset: FACS-sorted CD8+CD4-CCR7+CD45RA+ naive T cells. This rearrangement joins TRBV12-3 or TRBV12-4 to TRBJ2-3, with D possibly matching TRBD1 (6 bases). The CDR3 region has the DNA TGTGCCAGCAGTTTATCAGACAGGAGCACAGATACGCAGTATTTT. This translates into CASSLSDRSTDTQYF.